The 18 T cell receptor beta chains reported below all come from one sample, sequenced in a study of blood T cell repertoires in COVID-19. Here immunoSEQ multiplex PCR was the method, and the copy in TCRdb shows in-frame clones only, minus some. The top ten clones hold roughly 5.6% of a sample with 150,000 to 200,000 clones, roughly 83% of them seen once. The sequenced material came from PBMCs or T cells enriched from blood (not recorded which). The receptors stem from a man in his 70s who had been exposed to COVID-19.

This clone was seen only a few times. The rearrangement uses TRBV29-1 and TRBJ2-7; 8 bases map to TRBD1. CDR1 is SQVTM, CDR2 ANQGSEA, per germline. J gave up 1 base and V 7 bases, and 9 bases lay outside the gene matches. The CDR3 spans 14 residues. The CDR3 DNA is TGCAGCGCCAGAAGCCGGGACAGGTCCTACGAGCAGTACTTC. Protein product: CSARSRDRSYEQYF.

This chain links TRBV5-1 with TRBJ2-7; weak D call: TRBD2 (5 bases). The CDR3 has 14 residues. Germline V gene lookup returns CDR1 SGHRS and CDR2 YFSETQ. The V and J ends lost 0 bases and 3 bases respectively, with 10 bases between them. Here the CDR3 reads CASSLGGPNYEQYF. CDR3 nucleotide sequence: TGCGCCAGCAGCTTGGGCGGGCCAAACTACGAGCAGTACTTC.

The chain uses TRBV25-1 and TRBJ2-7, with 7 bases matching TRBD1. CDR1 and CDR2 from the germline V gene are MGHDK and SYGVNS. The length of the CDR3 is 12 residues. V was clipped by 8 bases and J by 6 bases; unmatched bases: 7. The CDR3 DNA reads TGTGCCAGCGGTCAGACAGGGCTCGAGCAGTACTTC. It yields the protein CASGQTGLEQYF.

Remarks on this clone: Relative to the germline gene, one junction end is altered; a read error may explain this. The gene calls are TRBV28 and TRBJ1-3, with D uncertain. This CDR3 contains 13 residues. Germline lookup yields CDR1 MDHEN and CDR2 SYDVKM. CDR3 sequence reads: CASSSQSGNTIYF. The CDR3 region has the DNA TGTGCCAGTAGTTCCCAATCTGGAAACACCATATATTTT.

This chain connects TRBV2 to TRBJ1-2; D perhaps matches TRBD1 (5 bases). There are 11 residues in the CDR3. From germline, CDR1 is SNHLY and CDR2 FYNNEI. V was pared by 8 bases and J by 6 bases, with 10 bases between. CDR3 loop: CASGNRNGYTF. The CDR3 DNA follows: TGTGCCAGCGGAAACAGGAATGGCTACACCTTC. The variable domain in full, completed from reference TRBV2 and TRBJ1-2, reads EPEVTQTPSHQVTQMGQEVILRCVPISNHLYFYWYRQILGQKVEFLVSFYNNEISEKSEIFDDQFSVERPDGSNFTLKIRSTKLEDSAMYFCASGNRNGYTFGSGTRLTVV.

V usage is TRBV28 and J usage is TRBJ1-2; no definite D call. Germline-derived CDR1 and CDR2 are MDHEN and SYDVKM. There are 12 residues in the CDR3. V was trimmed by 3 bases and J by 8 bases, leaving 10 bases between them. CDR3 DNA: TGTGCCAGCAGTTTGGCTGGGCCCGGCTACACCTTC. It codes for CASSLAGPGYTF.

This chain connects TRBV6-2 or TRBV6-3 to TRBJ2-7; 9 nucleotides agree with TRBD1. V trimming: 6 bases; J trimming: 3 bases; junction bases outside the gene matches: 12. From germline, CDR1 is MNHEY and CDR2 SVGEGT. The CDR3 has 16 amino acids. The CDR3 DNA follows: TGTGCCAGCAGCACTACAGGGGGCGGAAACCTCTACGAGCAGTACTTC. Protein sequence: CASSTTGGGNLYEQYF.

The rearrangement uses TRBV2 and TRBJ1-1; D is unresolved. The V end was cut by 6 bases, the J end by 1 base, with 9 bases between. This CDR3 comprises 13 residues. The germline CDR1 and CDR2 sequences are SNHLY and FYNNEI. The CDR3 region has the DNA TGTGCCAGCAGATACGGGAGGAACACTGAAGCTTTCTTT. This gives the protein CASRYGRNTEAFF.

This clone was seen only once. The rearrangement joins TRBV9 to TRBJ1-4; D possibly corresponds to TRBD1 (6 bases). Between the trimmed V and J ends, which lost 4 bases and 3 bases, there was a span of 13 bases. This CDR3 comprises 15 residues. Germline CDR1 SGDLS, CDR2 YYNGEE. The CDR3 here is CASSLQGLPNEKLFF. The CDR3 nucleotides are TGTGCCAGCAGCTTACAGGGTTTACCTAATGAAAAACTGTTTTTT.

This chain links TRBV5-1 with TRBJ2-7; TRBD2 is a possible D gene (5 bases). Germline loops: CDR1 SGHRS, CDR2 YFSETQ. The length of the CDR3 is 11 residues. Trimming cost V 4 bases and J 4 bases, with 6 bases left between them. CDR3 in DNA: TGCGCCAGCAGCGGGGAGTACGAGCAGTACTTC. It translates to CASSGEYEQYF.

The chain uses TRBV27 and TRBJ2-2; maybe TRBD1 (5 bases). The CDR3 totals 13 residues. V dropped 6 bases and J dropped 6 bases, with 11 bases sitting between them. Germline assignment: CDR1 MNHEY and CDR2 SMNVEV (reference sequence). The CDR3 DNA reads TGTGCCAGCAGCCAAGGGGTGGCCGGGGAGCTGTTTTTT. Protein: CASSQGVAGELFF.

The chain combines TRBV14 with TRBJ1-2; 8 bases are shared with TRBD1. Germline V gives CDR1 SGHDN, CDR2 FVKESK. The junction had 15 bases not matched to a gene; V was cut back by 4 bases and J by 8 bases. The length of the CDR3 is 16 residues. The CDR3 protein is CASSPVGARGQGGYTF. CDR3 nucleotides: TGTGCCAGCAGCCCAGTGGGAGCCAGGGGGCAAGGAGGCTACACCTTC.

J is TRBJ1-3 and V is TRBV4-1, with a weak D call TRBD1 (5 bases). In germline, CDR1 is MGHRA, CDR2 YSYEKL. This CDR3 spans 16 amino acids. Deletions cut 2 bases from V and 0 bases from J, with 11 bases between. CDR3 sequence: CASSQSPTASGNTIYF. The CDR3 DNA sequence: TGCGCCAGCAGCCAATCCCCGACAGCCTCTGGAAACACCATATATTTT.

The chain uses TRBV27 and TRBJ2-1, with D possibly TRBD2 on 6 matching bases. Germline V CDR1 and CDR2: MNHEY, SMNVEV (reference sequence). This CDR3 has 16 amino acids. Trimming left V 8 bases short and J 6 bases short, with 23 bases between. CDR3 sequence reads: CASGGLRGRRVNEQFF. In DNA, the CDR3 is TGTGCCAGCGGGGGACTTCGAGGGAGACGGGTCAATGAGCAGTTCTTC.

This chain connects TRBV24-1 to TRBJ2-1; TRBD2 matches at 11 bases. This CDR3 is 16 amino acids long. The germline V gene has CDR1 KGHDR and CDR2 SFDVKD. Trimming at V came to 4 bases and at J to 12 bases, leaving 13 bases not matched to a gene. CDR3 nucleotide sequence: TGTGCCACCAGTGACCAAACTAGCGGGAGTCAGACGAGGCAGTTCTTC. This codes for CATSDQTSGSQTRQFF.

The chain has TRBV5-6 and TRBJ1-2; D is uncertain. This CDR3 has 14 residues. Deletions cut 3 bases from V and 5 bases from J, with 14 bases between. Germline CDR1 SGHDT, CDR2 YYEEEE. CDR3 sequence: CASSSDRGGYGYTF. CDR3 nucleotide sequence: TGTGCCAGCAGCTCTGACCGCGGAGGGTATGGCTACACCTTC.

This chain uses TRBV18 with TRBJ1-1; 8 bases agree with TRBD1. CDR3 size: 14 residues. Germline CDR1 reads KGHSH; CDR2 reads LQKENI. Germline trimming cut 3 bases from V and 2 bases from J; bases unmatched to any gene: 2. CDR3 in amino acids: CASSPQGANTEAFF. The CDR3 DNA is TGTGCCAGCTCACCCCAGGGGGCCAACACTGAAGCTTTCTTT. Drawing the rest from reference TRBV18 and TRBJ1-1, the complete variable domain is NAGVMQNPRHLVRRRGQEARLRCSPMKGHSHVYWYRQLPEEGLKFMVYLQKENIIDESGMPKERFSAEFPKEGPSILRIQQVVRGDSAAYFCASSPQGANTEAFFGQGTRLTVV.

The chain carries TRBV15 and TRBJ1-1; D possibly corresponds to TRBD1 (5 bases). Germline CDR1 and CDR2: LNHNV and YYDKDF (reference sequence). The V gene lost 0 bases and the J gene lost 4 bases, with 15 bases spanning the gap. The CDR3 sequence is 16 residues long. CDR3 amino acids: CATSRDTPSGFTEAFF. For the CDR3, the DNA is TGTGCCACCAGCAGAGATACCCCTTCAGGGTTCACTGAAGCTTTCTTT.